This TCR beta chain emerged from a study of tissue T cells after allogeneic stem cell transplantation. The method was immunoSEQ multiplex PCR; TCRdb's version includes in-frame clones alone and lacks a portion of them. The profile shows about 48,000 clones, around 72% of them singletons. Germline CDR1 reads SQVVS; CDR2 reads ANEGSEA. Trimming took off 0 bases at V and 1 base at J, with 3 bases between the two ends. CDR3 length equals 12 residues. Study-level results: Shared clones across patients were few; motif clustering revealed tissue-specific shared signatures. Only a limited share of tissue TCRs appeared in blood or spleen.

Concerning this clone itself: Antigen specificity is unknown. All gene names here are mouse names. The read terminates 1 residue before the CDR3 end, so the remaining end is supplied by the germline J gene.

What was sequenced was sorted cells pooled from one or two spleens. The rearrangement joins TRBV30 to TRBJ1-1; D remains ambiguous. The TCR comes from a pool of C57BL/6 mice in good health. The covered CDR3 bases are TGTAGTTCTAGAGAGAGAAACACAGAAGTCTTC. Its protein is CSSRERNTEVF. The whole CDR3 protein is CSSRERNTEVFF.